The sequence of this T cell receptor (beta chain) was determined in a study of shared clonotypes between healthy human individuals. Original analysis: Filtering differed for immunoSEQ, which gave only junction sequences without quality scores. The assay was immunoSEQ multiplex PCR, and TCRdb's table has in-frame clones only and misses some. V and J calls and clone size are as listed in that table; D and trimming were resolved from the DNA. The sample comprises about 490,000 clones, roughly four fifths of which are singletons, and 10% to 15% rests with the top ten. The CDR3 loop spans 15 amino acids. Germline CDR1 reads SNHLY; CDR2 reads FYNNEI. The V segment lost 4 bases and the J segment 5 bases; nucleotides outside the gene matches: 10. Genomic DNA of unsorted samples came from roughly 90 million PBMCs.

This receptor was taken from a woman between 40 and 50 years old in good health. Some clones in this sample may be carry-over from other donors' samples. Sequenced material: PBMCs. This chain connects TRBV2 to TRBJ2-5, with 7 bases identical to TRBD1. CDR3 sequence (DNA): TGTGCCAGCAGTGGTGAAGGGGGCGATCAGGAGACCCAGTACTTC. Translated, it gives CASSGEGGDQETQYF.